This TCR beta chain was identified in a study of T cells after posttransplantation cyclophosphamide (dated by TCRdb to the mid-2010s). Context from the whole study: T cell repertoire reconstitution was tracked by TRB sequencing after myeloablative bone marrow transplantation in which posttransplantation cyclophosphamide was used as GVHD prophylaxis. Antigen receptor sequencing was done on samples from roughly 35 PTCy-treated patients and from roughly 15 related bone marrow donors of those patients. TRB sequencing was performed on blood from all 35 or so PTCy patients with 1-year posttransplant specimens. TRB sequencing was also done on up to roughly 3 additional blood samples from 2 to 5.2 years after transplant in 3 patients, and on pretransplant blood from several patients. Because TRA and TRB clonality correlated tightly in 9 samples, the subsequent TCR analyses were limited to TRB only. Public TRB sequences were checked against a database of over 3,500 sequences associated with responses to pathogens, tumor antigens, self-antigens and alloantigens. Here is what the overall study found, with its caveats: Across approximately 41 patients, TRB clonality was highly associated with recipient CMV seropositivity and CMV reactivation, and PTCy diversity was similar to diversity in CNI/methotrexate controls. Donor-recipient similarity was low at 1-2 months but increased during the first year, and donor CD8+ memory clones often dominated later blood repertoires. The TRB repertoires of T cells infiltrating skin or GI tract showed only limited overlap with the TRB repertoires of T cells in blood.

The table lists this clone with a few counts. It lacks a known antigen. Base quality data are lacking; no much larger clone is found one base away. Genomic DNA was used for TRB sequencing, which was performed with the immunoSEQ assay at survey resolution or with the hsTCRB kit. The authors processed their data as follows. Initial read processing used immunoSEQ software, and repertoire analyses used the LymphoSeq R package. Clonality was calculated as 1 minus normalized Shannon entropy, and the Gini coefficient was also calculated for each TRB dataset. To infer phenotypes in unsorted samples, TRB sequences from sorted subsets of the recipient or donor were mapped onto unsorted samples from the same recipient. Sourced from immuneACCESS, this table was stored by TCRdb with only in-frame sequences that have V and J called. A share of the clones is absent; for the studies checked, an unresolved V gene accounts for under half, and the remainder has no known explanation. V and J calls and clone size follow that table, whereas D and trimming were derived from the DNA. In this sample the table shows some 10,000 clones, and no singletons are among them. The ten largest clones represent roughly 14% of the sample.

The germline V gene provides CDR1 SGHVS and CDR2 FQNEAQ. The V end gives up 5 bases and the J end 9 bases, leaving 13 bases in the junction not matched to a gene. From cysteine to phenylalanine, the CDR3 is 15 amino acids long. Here the CDR3 DNA is all that survives: 45 bases in frame from base 1. The sample's treatment or condition label, in plain terms: high-dose cyclophosphamide on days +3 and +4 as single-agent GVHD prophylaxis. For conditioning, the PTCy patients got busulfan and fludarabine, then a related or unrelated marrow graft, followed by cyclophosphamide on days +3 and +4. The PTCy-treated patients were drawn from a prospective, multi-institutional clinical trial. Peripheral blood and bone marrow mononuclear cells were isolated by Ficoll-Hypaque density centrifugation and were cryopreserved.

The sample consisted of PBMCs, taken after allogeneic stem cell transplant with posttransplant cyclophosphamide. The chain is encoded by TRBV7-8 joined to TRBJ2-3; 8 bases in between match TRBD1. The receptor was derived from a female patient aged 35-55 years who received an allogeneic stem cell transplant from a related donor, was CMV-positive, and had no GVHD. A transplant means some T cells may be of graft donor rather than patient origin. The nucleotide sequence is given as TGTGCCAGCAGCCCCCGACCCAATGACAGGGGCACGCAGTATTTT. This yields the protein CASSPRPNDRGTQYF.